The clone carrying this T cell receptor beta chain is termed medium-sized. Its antigen is as yet unknown. The record originates from a study of radiation and T cells in renal cell carcinoma. Study-level points and caveats: In nephrectomy-only tumors, top 100 clonotypes averaged around 40%, versus approximately 50% irradiated. Sampling covered only 0.75 to 1 g of each tumor. In blood, top tumor clones expanded by 2 weeks, shrinking by 4.

The treatment was: 15 Gy SBRT to primary tumor, nephrectomy 4 weeks later. Measured with immunoSEQ multiplex PCR; TCRdb has only the in-frame clones, and not every one. The table lists about 9,600 clones, 63% of them singletons. Germline CDR1 reads MNHNS; CDR2 reads SASEGT. CDR3 length: 13 amino acids. Trimming removed 3 bases from V and 3 bases from J, with 9 bases in between. The sequence was collected from a woman aged 50 to 65 with renal cell carcinoma. The chain is built from TRBV6-1 and TRBJ2-7; D is unclear. Sequenced material: tumor tissue, taken from a patient whose treatment included radiotherapy and nephrectomy. This chain's CDR3 is CASSDPPVYEQYF. CDR3 sequence (DNA): TGTGCCAGCAGTGACCCACCCGTCTACGAGCAGTACTTC.